The sample holds many counts of the clone carrying this T cell receptor beta chain. The V gene's germline CDR1 is SGHRS and CDR2 YFSETQ. Trimming cost V 5 bases and J 5 bases, with 10 bases left between them. This CDR3 comprises 12 residues. One entry per CDR3 protein results from TCRdb running MiXCR on the 5' RACE reads. The table shows 20,000 to 25,000 distinct CDR3 sequences, with about 9.4% occurring only once. These data are taken from a study of neurological immune-mediated disorders. The sequenced sample was PBMCs. V and J are TRBV5-1 and TRBJ1-2; D is unclear. The origin of this receptor is a woman in her sixties or seventies with HTLV-1-associated myelopathy (HAM/TSP). The CDR3 bases are TGCGCCAGCAGTCCGGGTGGTTATGGCTACACCTTC. It yields the protein CASSPGGYGYTF.